This T cell receptor beta chain was sequenced in a study of OX40 agonist ivuxolimab in advanced cancers. A remark on this clone: Its antigen is currently unknown.

General study results and limits: Expanded peripheral T cells had an undetermined antigen specificity.

TCRdb's copy holds only in-frame clones and misses some; the assay was immunoSEQ multiplex PCR. Seen here are more than 70,000 clones, around 90% observed once, and the top ten hold approximately 11%. Sequenced here: CD4+ or CD8+ T cells sorted from blood, sampled in a trial of the OX40 agonist ivuxolimab. The TCR sequence derives from an adult with an advanced solid tumor such as melanoma, head and neck, liver or kidney cancer.

CDR3 residues: CASSSHMVRSPGYTF. For the CDR3, the DNA is TGTGCCAGTAGTTCCCACATGGTCCGCAGTCCTGGCTACACCTTC. The chain joins TRBV19 to TRBJ1-2; D uncertain. Germline V gene data show CDR1 as LNHDA and CDR2 as SQIVND (reference sequence). Trimming left V 5 bases short and J 7 bases short, with 20 bases between. The CDR3 is made up of 15 amino acids.